This is a list of T cell receptor beta chains from one sample in a study of T cells in Graves' hyperthyroidism and ophthalmopathy. TCRdb reprocessed the multiplex PCR reads with MiXCR, giving one entry per CDR3 protein. The data hold about 400,000 distinct CDR3 sequences, with roughly 14% observed a single time. Material: blood. These receptors were obtained from a woman aged 25 to 39 with Graves' ophthalmopathy. CDR3s include the opening cysteine and the closing phenylalanine or tryptophan. A D gene is named only where the DNA matches it firmly. Size tells how often a clone was seen (once, few, many) or the class of an expanded clone, and some rows leave it out.

D | J | V | size | DNA | CDR3
NA | TRBJ2-3 | TRBV15 | NA | TGTGCCACCAGCTTTTTAGCTACGCAGTATTTT | CATSFLATQYF
TRBD2 | TRBJ2-2 | TRBV6-1 | many | TGTGCCAGCAGTCAAACTAGCGGGGGACCCGGGGAGCTGTTTTTT | CASSQTSGGPGELFF
NA | TRBJ2-3 | TRBV24-1 | many | TGTGCCACCAGCTCAGTCTCCCACCAAGGCACAGATACGCAGTATTTT | CATSSVSHQGTDTQYF
NA | TRBJ2-1 | TRBV28 | many | TGTGCCAGCAGTGTCGTATTAGGAGGGGCCAATGAGCAGTTCTTC | CASSVVLGGANEQFF
NA | TRBJ2-2 | TRBV19 | many | TGTGCCAGTAGTATAGTTCAAGCAGGGGCCGGGGAGCTGTTTTTT | CASSIVQAGAGELFF
NA | TRBJ2-5 | TRBV6-2/TRBV6-3 | many | TGTGCCAGCACCGGGCGGGGCGGAGAGACCCAGTACTTC | CASTGRGGETQYF
NA | TRBJ1-2 | TRBV19 | NA | TGTGCCAGTAGTATAGTGTGGCCACCCGGAGTCAACTATGGCTACACCTTC | CASSIVWPPGVNYGYTF
TRBD1 | TRBJ2-5 | TRBV7-6 | many | TGTGCCAGCAGCTACAGGGGACAAGGGGAGACCCAGTACTTC | CASSYRGQGETQYF
NA | TRBJ2-2 | TRBV7-9 | many | TGTGCCAGCAGCTTCATTGACACCGGGGAGCTGTTTTTT | CASSFIDTGELFF
TRBD2 | TRBJ2-1 | TRBV4-1 | many | TGCGCCAGCAGCCAAGACAGGAGCGGGGGGACCTCTAGGGAGCAGTTCTTC | CASSQDRSGGTSREQFF
NA | TRBJ2-7 | TRBV5-1 | many | TGCGCCAGCAGCTTGGCTTGGGGCTACGAGCAGTACTTC | CASSLAWGYEQYF
NA | TRBJ1-6 | TRBV5-1 | NA | TGCGCCAGCAGCTTGGTTCCAGAAAGCTCCTATAATTCACCCCTCCACTTT | CASSLVPESSYNSPLHF
TRBD1 | TRBJ1-2 | TRBV6-1 | few | TGTGCCAGCAGTGCCGGGACAGCCTCTAACTATGGCTACACCTTC | CASSAGTASNYGYTF
NA | TRBJ1-4 | TRBV2 | many | TGTGCCAGCAGAGATACAGGGTTTGCTAATGAAAAACTGTTTTTT | CASRDTGFANEKLFF
TRBD1 | TRBJ1-4 | TRBV11-3 | NA | TGTGCCAGCAGCGGACAGGGTGCAACTAATGAAAAACTGTTTTTT | CASSGQGATNEKLFF
TRBD2 | TRBJ2-1 | TRBV5-1 | many | TGCGCCAGCAGCTCTAGACTAGCGGGGGGGTACAATGAGCAGTTCTTC | CASSSRLAGGYNEQFF
NA | TRBJ2-7 | TRBV20-1 | many | TGCAGTGCTAGACGGACGGCCGGGGAGCAGTACTTC | CSARRTAGEQYF
TRBD1 | TRBJ2-7 | TRBV6-1 | many | TGTGCCAGCAGTCACAGGGGCGACCCCTACGAGCAGTACTTC | CASSHRGDPYEQYF
NA | TRBJ2-3 | TRBV19 | few | TGTGCCAGTAGAAATCCGACTAGAGATCCCCCAGATACGCAGTATTTT | CASRNPTRDPPDTQYF
NA | TRBJ1-1 | TRBV7-8 | many | TGTGCCAGCAGCCCACGGGGGTCCAACACTGAAGCTTTCTTT | CASSPRGSNTEAFF
TRBD1 | TRBJ2-1 | TRBV19 | few | TGTGCCAGTCGGGACAGGGGGCTTAATGAGCAGTTCTTC | CASRDRGLNEQFF
NA | TRBJ2-7 | TRBV7-2 | many | TGTGCCAGCAGCAGGGCGGGCGGAACATACGAGCAGTACTTC | CASSRAGGTYEQYF
NA | TRBJ2-7 | TRBV2 | many | TGTGCCAGCAGTGAACAGATTGGCGAGCAGTACTTC | CASSEQIGEQYF